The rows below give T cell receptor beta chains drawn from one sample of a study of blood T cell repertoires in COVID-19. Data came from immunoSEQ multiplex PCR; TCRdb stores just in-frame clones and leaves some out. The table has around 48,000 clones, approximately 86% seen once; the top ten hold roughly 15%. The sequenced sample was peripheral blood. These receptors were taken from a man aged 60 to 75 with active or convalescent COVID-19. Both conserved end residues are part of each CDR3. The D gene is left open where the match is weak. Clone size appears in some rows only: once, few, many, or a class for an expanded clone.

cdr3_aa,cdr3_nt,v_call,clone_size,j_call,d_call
CATRGGVANTEAFF,TGTGCCACCCGCGGAGGGGTTGCAAACACTGAAGCTTTCTTT,TRBV10-3,once,TRBJ1-1,.
CASSPPGQLKNYGYTF,TGTGCCAGCTCACCTCCGGGACAGTTAAAAAACTATGGCTACACCTTC,TRBV18,.,TRBJ1-2,TRBD1
CASSPGQGEKLFF,TGTGCCAGCTCACCTGGACAGGGTGAAAAACTGTTTTTT,TRBV18,.,TRBJ1-4,TRBD1
CATSRGGRDTEAFF,TGTGCCACCAGCAGGGGGGGGCGGGACACTGAAGCTTTCTTT,TRBV15,.,TRBJ1-1,.
CAITDLEGQPQHF,TGTGCCATCACCGACCTGGAGGGACAGCCCCAGCATTTT,TRBV10-3,.,TRBJ1-5,.
CASSNLDRGLAFF,TGTGCCAGCAGTAATCTCGACAGGGGGCTTGCTTTCTTT,TRBV28,once,TRBJ1-1,TRBD1
CASTFTQVGGTEAFF,TGTGCCAGCACCTTTACCCAGGTGGGGGGCACTGAAGCTTTCTTT,TRBV7-2,.,TRBJ1-1,.
CASSLGQAPSSPLHF,TGTGCCAGCAGCTTAGGACAGGCGCCTTCATCACCCCTCCACTTT,TRBV7-3,few,TRBJ1-6,TRBD1
CASSWDRAYEQYF,TGTGCCAGCAGTTGGGACAGGGCCTACGAGCAGTACTTC,TRBV7-2,once,TRBJ2-7,TRBD1
CASSLMASGHGTTQYF,TGTGCCAGCAGCTTAATGGCGTCGGGTCATGGAACGACCCAGTACTTC,TRBV7-2,once,TRBJ2-5,.